A selection of T cell receptor beta chains follows, all from one sample in a study of blood T cell repertoires in COVID-19. Only in-frame clones appear in the TCRdb table, and some are missing; sequencing was by immunoSEQ multiplex PCR. The sample has under 200,000 clones, roughly four fifths seen once. The specimen was PBMCs or T cells enriched from blood (not recorded which). The receptors were sampled from a man between 45 and 60 years old who had recovered from COVID-19. CDR3s include the opening cysteine and the closing phenylalanine or tryptophan. Each record gives: CDR3 DNA, CDR3 protein, J gene, V gene, D gene, clone size. D genes are given only for firm matches. Not all rows give a size; the values are once, few, many and, for expanded clones, a class.

TGTGCCAGCAGCCACTTAGGGACATTGAACACTGAAGCTTTCTTT,CASSHLGTLNTEAFF,TRBJ1-1,TRBV6-5,NA,NA
TGCGCCAGCAGCGACCCTAGCGGGGGGGGCACAGATACGCAGTATTTT,CASSDPSGGGTDTQYF,TRBJ2-3,TRBV5-1,TRBD2,NA
TGCGCCAGCAGTGAGGGGGGGTATGGCTACACCTTC,CASSEGGYGYTF,TRBJ1-2,TRBV10-2,NA,NA
TGTGCCAGCAGCACTAGCGGCGTGAGCACCGGGGAGCTGTTTTTT,CASSTSGVSTGELFF,TRBJ2-2,TRBV11-3,TRBD2,few
TGTGCCAGCTCACAGCCTATGGGGGGAACCTACGAGCAGTACTTC,CASSQPMGGTYEQYF,TRBJ2-7,TRBV18,NA,once
TGTGCCAGCAGCTTAAGTGGGACTAGCGGGGGTTACCTAGATACGCAGTATTTT,CASSLSGTSGGYLDTQYF,TRBJ2-3,TRBV7-3,TRBD2,NA
TGTGCCAGCAGTTCGACAGGGGAAGAAGAGACCCAGTACTTC,CASSSTGEEETQYF,TRBJ2-5,TRBV6-5,TRBD1,NA
TGCGCCAGCAGCCCCGGTTCTAGCGGGAACACAGATACGCAGTATTTT,CASSPGSSGNTDTQYF,TRBJ2-3,TRBV5-1,TRBD2,once
TGTGCCAGGACAGGGCTTAATGAAAAACTGTTTTTT,CARTGLNEKLFF,TRBJ1-4,TRBV30,TRBD1,once
TGCGCCAGCAGTGAGTCGTATTTGGGACAGGGCCGCGAAAAACTGTTTTTT,CASSESYLGQGREKLFF,TRBJ1-4,TRBV10-1,TRBD1,NA
TGTGCCAGCAGGGCTGACGACAGGAACTACGAGCAGTACTTC,CASRADDRNYEQYF,TRBJ2-7,TRBV25-1,NA,NA
TGTGCCAGCAGGCCGGGGGGACTCAGCACAGATACGCAGTATTTT,CASRPGGLSTDTQYF,TRBJ2-3,TRBV6-5,TRBD2,NA
TGTGCCAGCAGCCCCGGGGAGTACACTGAAGCTTTCTTT,CASSPGEYTEAFF,TRBJ1-1,TRBV12-3/TRBV12-4,NA,many
TGTGCCAGCAACCTCGGGGAAGATGGCTACACCTTC,CASNLGEDGYTF,TRBJ1-2,TRBV2,NA,NA
TGTGCCAGCAGCCAAGAAGGGGGGGCTCAGTTCTTC,CASSQEGGAQFF,TRBJ2-1,TRBV3-1/TRBV3-2,NA,NA
TGCAGCGTTGAATGGGACAGGGTAGAGACCCAGTACTTC,CSVEWDRVETQYF,TRBJ2-5,TRBV29-1,TRBD1,NA
TGTGCCAGCAGTCAGCGGACCAAAGCCTACGAGCAGTACTTC,CASSQRTKAYEQYF,TRBJ2-7,TRBV6-5,NA,once
TGTGCCAGCAGCGGGTGGGATACGCAGTATTTT,CASSGWDTQYF,TRBJ2-3,TRBV27,NA,few
TGTGCCAGCAGCTTATCGAGAACCTATAATTCACCCCTCCACTTT,CASSLSRTYNSPLHF,TRBJ1-6,TRBV7-3,NA,NA